The clone carrying this T cell receptor (beta chain) was recorded only once. This record belongs to a study of blood T cell repertoires in COVID-19. Germline loops: CDR1 SEHNR, CDR2 FQNEAQ (reference sequence). J gave up 5 bases and V 3 bases, and 9 bases lay outside the gene matches. This CDR3 is 16 amino acids long. Clones were sequenced by immunoSEQ multiplex PCR, and TCRdb holds only the in-frame ones, with some missing. This sample has hundreds of thousands of clones, with 88% found just once. The TCR sequence derives from a man at least 80 years old with acute or convalescent COVID-19. Sequencing was performed on peripheral blood. This rearrangement joins TRBV7-9 to TRBJ1-2; 10 bases map to TRBD1. The CDR3 region is CASSFSNGDRGYGYTF. In DNA, the CDR3 is TGTGCCAGCAGCTTCTCCAATGGGGACAGGGGTTATGGCTACACCTTC.